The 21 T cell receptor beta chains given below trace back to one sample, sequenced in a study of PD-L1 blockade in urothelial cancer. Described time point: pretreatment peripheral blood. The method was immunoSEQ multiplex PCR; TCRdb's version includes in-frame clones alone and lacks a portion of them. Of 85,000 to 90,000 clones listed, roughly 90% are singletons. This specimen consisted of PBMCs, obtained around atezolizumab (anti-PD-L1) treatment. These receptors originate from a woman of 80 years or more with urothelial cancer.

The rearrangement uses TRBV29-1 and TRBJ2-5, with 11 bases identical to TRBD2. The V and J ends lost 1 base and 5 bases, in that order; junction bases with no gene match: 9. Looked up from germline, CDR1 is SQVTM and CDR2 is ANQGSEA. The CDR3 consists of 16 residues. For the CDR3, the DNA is TGCAGCGTTGAAGGTCTAGCGGGAGGCTCCCACGAGACCCAGTACTTC. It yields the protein CSVEGLAGGSHETQYF.

The CDR3 loop reads CASSSRNQGISNQPQHF. CDR3 nucleotide sequence: TGTGCCAGCTCTAGCAGAAATCAGGGTATCAGCAATCAGCCCCAGCATTTT. J is TRBJ1-5 and V is TRBV18, with TRBD1 as a possible D gene (5 bases). This CDR3 is built from 17 residues. V was shortened by 6 bases and J by 1 base, with 19 bases between the two germline ends. The germline gives CDR1 KGHSH, CDR2 LQKENI.

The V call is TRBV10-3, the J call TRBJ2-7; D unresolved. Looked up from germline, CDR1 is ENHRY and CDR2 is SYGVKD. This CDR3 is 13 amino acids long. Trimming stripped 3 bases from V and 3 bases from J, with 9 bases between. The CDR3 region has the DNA TGTGCCATCAGTGATCACACCATCTACGAGCAGTACTTC. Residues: CAISDHTIYEQYF.

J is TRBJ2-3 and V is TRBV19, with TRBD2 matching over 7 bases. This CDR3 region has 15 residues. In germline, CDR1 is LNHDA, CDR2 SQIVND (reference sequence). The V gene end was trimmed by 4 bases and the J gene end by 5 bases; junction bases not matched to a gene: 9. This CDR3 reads CASSTSSGGRDTQYF. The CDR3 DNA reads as TGTGCCAGTAGTACCTCTAGCGGAGGGCGAGATACGCAGTATTTT.

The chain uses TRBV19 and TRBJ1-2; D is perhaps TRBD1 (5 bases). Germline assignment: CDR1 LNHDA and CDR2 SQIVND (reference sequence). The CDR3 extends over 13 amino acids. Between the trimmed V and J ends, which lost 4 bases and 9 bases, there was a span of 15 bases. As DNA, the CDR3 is TGTGCCAGTAGTAATACGAATGCAGGGAGCTACACCTTC. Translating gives CASSNTNAGSYTF.

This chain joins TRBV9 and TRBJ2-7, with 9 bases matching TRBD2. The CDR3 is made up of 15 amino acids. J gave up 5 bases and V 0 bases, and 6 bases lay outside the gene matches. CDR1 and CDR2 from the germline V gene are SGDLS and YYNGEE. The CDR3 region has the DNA TGTGCCAGCAGCGTAGTGGCTGCGGGAGGGGACGAGCAGTACTTC. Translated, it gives CASSVVAAGGDEQYF.

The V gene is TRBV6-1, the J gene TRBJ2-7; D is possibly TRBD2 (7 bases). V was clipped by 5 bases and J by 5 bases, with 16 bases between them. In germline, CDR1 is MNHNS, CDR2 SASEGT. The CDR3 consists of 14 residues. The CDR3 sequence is CASSPQRGGDEQYF. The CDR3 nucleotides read TGTGCCAGCAGTCCCCAGAGGGGGGGCGACGAGCAGTACTTC.

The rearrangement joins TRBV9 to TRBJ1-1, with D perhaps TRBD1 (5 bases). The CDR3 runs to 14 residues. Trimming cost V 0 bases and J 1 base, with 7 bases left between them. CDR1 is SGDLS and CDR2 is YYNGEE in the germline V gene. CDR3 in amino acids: CASSVEGPNTEAFF. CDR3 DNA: TGTGCCAGCAGCGTAGAGGGGCCGAACACTGAAGCTTTCTTT.

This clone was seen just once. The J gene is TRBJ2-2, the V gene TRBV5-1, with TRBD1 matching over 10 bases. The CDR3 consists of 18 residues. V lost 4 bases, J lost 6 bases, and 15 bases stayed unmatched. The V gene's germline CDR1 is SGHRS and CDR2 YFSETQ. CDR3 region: CASSTSPRDRGKSGELFF. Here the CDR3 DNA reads TGCGCCAGCAGCACCAGCCCCCGGGACAGGGGTAAATCCGGGGAGCTGTTTTTT.

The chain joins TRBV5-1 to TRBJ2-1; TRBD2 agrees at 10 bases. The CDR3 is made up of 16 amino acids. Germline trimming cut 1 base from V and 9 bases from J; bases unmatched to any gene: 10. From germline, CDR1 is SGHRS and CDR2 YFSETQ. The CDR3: CASSLTSGRAESEQFF. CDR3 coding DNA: TGCGCCAGCAGCTTGACCAGCGGGAGGGCGGAGAGTGAGCAGTTCTTC.

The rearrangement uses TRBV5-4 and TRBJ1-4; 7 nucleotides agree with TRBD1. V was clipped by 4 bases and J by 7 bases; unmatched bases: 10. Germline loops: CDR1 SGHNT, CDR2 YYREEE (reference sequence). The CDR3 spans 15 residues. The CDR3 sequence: CASSPTGSGAEKLFF. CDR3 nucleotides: TGTGCCAGCAGCCCGACAGGGAGCGGAGCTGAAAAACTGTTTTTT.

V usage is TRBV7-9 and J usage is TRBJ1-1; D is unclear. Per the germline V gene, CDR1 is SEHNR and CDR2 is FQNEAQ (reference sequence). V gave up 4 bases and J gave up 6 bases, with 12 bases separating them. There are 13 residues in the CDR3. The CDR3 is CASSSGVGAEAFF. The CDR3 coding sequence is TGTGCCAGCAGCTCCGGGGTGGGCGCTGAAGCTTTCTTT.

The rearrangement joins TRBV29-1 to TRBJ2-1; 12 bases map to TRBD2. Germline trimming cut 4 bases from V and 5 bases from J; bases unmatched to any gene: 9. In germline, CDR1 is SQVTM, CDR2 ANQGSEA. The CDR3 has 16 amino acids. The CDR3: CSVVNWASGRDNEQFF. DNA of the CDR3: TGCAGCGTTGTCAACTGGGCTAGCGGGAGGGACAATGAGCAGTTCTTC.

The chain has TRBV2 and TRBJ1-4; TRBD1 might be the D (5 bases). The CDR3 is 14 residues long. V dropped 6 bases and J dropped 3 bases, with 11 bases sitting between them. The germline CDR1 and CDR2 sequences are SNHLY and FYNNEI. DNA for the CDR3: TGTGCCAGCAGACAAGACAGATCTAATGAAAAACTGTTTTTT. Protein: CASRQDRSNEKLFF.

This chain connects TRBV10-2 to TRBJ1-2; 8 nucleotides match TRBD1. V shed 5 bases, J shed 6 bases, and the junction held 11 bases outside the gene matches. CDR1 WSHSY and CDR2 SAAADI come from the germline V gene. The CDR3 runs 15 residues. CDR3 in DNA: TGCGCCAGCAGTCAGGGACAGGCGGTCCCGGATGGCTACACCTTC. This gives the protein CASSQGQAVPDGYTF.

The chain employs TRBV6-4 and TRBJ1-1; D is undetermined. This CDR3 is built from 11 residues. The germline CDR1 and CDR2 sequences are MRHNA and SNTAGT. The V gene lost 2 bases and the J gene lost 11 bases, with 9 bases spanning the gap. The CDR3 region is CASSDGGGAFF. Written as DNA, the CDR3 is TGTGCCAGCAGTGACGGTGGCGGGGCTTTCTTT.

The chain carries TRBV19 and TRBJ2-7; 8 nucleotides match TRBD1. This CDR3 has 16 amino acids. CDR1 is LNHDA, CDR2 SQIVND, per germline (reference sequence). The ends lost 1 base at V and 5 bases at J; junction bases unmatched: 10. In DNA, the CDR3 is TGTGCCAGTAGTATAGGTACGGGGACAGGAATTGACGAGCAGTACTTC. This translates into CASSIGTGTGIDEQYF.

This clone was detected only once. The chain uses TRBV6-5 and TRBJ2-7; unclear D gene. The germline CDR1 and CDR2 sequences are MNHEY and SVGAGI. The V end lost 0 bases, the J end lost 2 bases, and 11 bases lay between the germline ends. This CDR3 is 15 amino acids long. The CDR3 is CASSYSNSITYEQYF. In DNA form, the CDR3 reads TGTGCCAGCAGTTACTCGAACAGTATTACCTACGAGCAGTACTTC.

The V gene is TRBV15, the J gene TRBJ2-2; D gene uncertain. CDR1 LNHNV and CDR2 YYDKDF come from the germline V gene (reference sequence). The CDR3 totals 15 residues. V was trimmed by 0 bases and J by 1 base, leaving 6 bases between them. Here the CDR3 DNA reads TGTGCCACCAGCAGAGAACAGTGGAACACCGGGGAGCTGTTTTTT. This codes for CATSREQWNTGELFF.

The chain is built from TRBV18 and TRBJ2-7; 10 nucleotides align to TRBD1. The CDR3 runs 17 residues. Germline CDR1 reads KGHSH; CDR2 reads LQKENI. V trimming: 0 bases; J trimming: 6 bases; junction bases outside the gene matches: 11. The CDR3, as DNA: TGTGCCAGCTCACCACCAGACCCGGGACAGGGGTCGCTCGAGCAGTACTTC. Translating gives CASSPPDPGQGSLEQYF.

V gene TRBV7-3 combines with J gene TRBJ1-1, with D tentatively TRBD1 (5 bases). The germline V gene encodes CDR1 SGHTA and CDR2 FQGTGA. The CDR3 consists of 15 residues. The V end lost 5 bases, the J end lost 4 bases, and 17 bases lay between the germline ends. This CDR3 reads CASSPGDRRGTEAFF. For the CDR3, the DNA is TGTGCCAGCAGCCCGGGGGACCGCCGGGGCACTGAAGCTTTCTTT.